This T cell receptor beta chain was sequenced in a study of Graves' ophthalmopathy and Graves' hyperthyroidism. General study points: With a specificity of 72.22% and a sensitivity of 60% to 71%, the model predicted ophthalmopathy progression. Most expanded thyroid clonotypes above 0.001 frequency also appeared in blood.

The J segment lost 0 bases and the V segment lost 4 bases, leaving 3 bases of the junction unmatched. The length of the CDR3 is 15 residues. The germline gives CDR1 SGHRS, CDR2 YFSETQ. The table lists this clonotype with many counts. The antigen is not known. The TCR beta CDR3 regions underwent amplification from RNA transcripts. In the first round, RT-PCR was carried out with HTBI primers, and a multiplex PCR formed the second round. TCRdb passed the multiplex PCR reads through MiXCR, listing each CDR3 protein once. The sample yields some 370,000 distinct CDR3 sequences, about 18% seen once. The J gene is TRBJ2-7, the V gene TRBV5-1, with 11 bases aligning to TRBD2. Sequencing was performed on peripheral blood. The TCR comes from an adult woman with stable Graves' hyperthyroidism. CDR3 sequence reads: CASSLAGGSSYEQYF. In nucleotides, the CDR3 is TGCGCCAGCAGCCTAGCGGGAGGCAGCTCCTACGAGCAGTACTTC.